Sequencing of this TCR beta chain was carried out in a study of cytomegalovirus exposure and HLA in healthy donors. PCR used 60 Vbeta primers and 13 Jbeta primers. Clones were read by immunoSEQ multiplex PCR, and TCRdb kept only the in-frame ones, dropping some. Among 84,000 or so clones, around three quarters were seen once, and the ten largest hold about 1.4%. Points from the study as a whole: Within an earlier analysis, most TCR beta V segments proved productive either about 90% or about 30% of the time. As a later analysis revealed, the rate of TCR association differed by HLA locus, with DRB1 most and HLA-C fewest. Within a later analysis, the majority of CMV-associated TCR beta chains appeared HLA-restricted. Cytomegalovirus association was listed for under 200 TCR beta chains.

This CDR3 has 13 amino acids. V lost 7 bases to trimming and J lost 6 bases; unmatched junction nucleotides: 3. Germline CDR1 LNHDA, CDR2 SQIVND (reference sequence). This clone was seen a single time. Its antigen is unknown. The receptor comes from a male donor in good health and CMV-seronegative. Sequences were obtained from PBMCs. The rearrangement joins TRBV19 to TRBJ1-5; 10 bases fit TRBD1. CDR3 residues: CASMGTGVQPQHF. The CDR3 region has the DNA TGTGCCAGTATGGGGACAGGGGTTCAGCCCCAGCATTTT.